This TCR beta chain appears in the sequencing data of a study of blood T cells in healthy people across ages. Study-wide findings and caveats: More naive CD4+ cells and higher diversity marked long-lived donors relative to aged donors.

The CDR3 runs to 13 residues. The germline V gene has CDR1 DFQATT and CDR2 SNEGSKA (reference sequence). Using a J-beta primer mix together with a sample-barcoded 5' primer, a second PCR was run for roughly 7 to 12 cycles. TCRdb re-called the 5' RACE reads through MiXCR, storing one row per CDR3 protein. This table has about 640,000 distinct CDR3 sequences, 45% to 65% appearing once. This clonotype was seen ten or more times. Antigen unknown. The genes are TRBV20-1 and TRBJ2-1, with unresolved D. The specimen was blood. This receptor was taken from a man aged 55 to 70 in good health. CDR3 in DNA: TGCAGCATGGGCCGAACGGGTTCCAATGAGCAGTTCTTC. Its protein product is CSMGRTGSNEQFF.